This TCR beta chain emerged from a study of identical twins. This clonotype was counted a few times. Its antigen is not known. No donor was unhealthy or non-Caucasian. TCRdb ran MiXCR on the 5' RACE reads and lists one entry per CDR3 protein. The profile shows around 1.7 million distinct CDR3 sequences, under 35% of them singletons. Notes on the study in general: Within cord blood, abundant beta clonotypes carried fewer insertions, but memory repertoires showed no such trend. Twin-shared out-of-frame alpha sequences were enriched for low generation probability.

This clonotype was sampled from a newborn girl in good health. The specimen sequenced was cord blood.

Here the CDR3 reads CSVEDSLDSYTTGEQFF. The CDR3 nucleotides read TGCAGCGTTGAAGACTCCTTGGACAGTTACACTACGGGTGAGCAGTTCTTC. V is TRBV29-1 and J is TRBJ2-1; tentative D call: TRBD1 (6 bases). Trimming pared 0 bases from V and 9 bases from J, leaving 24 bases between. Germline V gene data show CDR1 as SQVTM and CDR2 as ANQGSEA. The CDR3 is made up of 17 amino acids.